The T cell receptor beta chain described here comes from a study of cytomegalovirus exposure and HLA in healthy donors. PCR primers comprised 60 Vbeta and 13 Jbeta primers. Only in-frame clones appear in the TCRdb table, and some are missing; sequencing was by immunoSEQ multiplex PCR. The table has 120,000 to 150,000 clones, approximately 84% seen once. V was cut by 7 bases and J by 3 bases, with 12 bases left in between. The CDR3 length is 13 residues. Germline values: CDR1 LNHDA, CDR2 SQIVND (reference sequence). The clonotype originates from a middle-aged woman in good health and CMV-seronegative. Specimen: PBMCs. The chain couples TRBV19 to TRBJ1-1, with D tentatively TRBD1 (6 bases). The CDR3 bases are TGTGCCAGTAATAGGGGGGGTTACACTGAAGCTTTCTTT. It specifies CASNRGGYTEAFF.